This TCR beta chain was identified during a study of CD8 T cells in Susac syndrome. Study-level information: The sequenced Susac syndrome patients comprised roughly 6 with active disease and roughly eight in remission.

General study results and limits: Within Susac syndrome CD4+ T cell repertoires, clonal expansion was not evident. The study recognized that the number of individuals in its TCR sequencing and HLA analysis was relatively small.

On this clonotype itself: The antigen is not known.

V trimming: 8 bases; J trimming: 9 bases; junction bases outside the gene matches: 7. The CDR3 is made up of 13 amino acids. After extraction with the RNeasy kit, roughly 0.45 to 1 ug of the RNA was reverse transcribed using random hexamers. TCRdb re-derived calls from the immunoSEQ multiplex PCR reads in MiXCR, one entry per CDR3 protein. The data show approximately 190,000 distinct CDR3 sequences, with approximately 96% seen just once and 0.098% held by the top ten. The rearrangement joins TRBV12-3 or TRBV12-4 to TRBJ1-6, with TRBD1 matching 7 bases. Sequenced sample: CD4+ T cells from PBMCs. The clonotype was recovered from a human donor with Susac syndrome. CDR3 sequence (DNA): TGTGCCAGCGAGAGACAGGGAGGTTCACCCCTCCACTTT. This gives the protein CASERQGGSPLHF.